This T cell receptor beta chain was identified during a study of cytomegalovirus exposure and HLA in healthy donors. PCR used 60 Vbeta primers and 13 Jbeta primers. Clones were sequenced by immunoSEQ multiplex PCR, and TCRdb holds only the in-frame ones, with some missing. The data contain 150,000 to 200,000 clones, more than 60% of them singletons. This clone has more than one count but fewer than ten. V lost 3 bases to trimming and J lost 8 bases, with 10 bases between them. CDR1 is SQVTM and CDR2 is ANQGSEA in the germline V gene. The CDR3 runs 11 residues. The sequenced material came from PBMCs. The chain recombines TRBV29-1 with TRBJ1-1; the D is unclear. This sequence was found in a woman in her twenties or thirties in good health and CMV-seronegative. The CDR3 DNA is TGCAGCGTTGATACACCAATAGAAGCTTTCTTT. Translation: CSVDTPIEAFF.